What follows are 6 T cell receptor beta chains derived from one specimen sequenced in a study of blood T cell repertoires in COVID-19. Profiling relied on immunoSEQ multiplex PCR, and the TCRdb table lists in-frame clones only, not all of them. This sample has 90,000 to 120,000 clones; 75% to 85% occur once, and the top ten carry about 5%. What was sequenced was peripheral blood. The receptors come from a man aged 55-75 years with acute or convalescent COVID-19.

This clone was counted only a few times. The V gene is TRBV5-1, the J gene TRBJ2-1; the match to TRBD1 covers 7 bases. V was clipped by 4 bases and J by 5 bases; unmatched bases: 12. Germline V gene data show CDR1 as SGHRS and CDR2 as YFSETQ. The CDR3 has 16 residues. The CDR3, as DNA: TGCGCCAGCAGCCCGATCGGACAGGTCGGGGACAATGAGCAGTTCTTC. Its translation: CASSPIGQVGDNEQFF.

The J gene is TRBJ2-7, the V gene TRBV7-2; 10 bases align to TRBD2. The CDR3 sequence is 14 residues long. The trim removed 5 bases at V and 1 base at J, leaving 2 bases unmatched. Germline lookup yields CDR1 SGHTA and CDR2 FQGNSA. The CDR3 region has the DNA TGTGCCAGCAGCGGGACTAGCGCATCCTACGAGCAGTACTTC. It encodes CASSGTSASYEQYF. Supplemented by reference TRBV7-2 and TRBJ2-7, the full variable domain reads GAGVSQSPSNKVTEKGKDVELRCDPISGHTALYWYRQSLGQGLEFLIYFQGNSAPDKSGLPSDRFSAERTGGSVSTLTIQRTQQEDSAVYLCASSGTSASYEQYFGPGTRLTVT.

This clone was counted once. The chain carries TRBV30 and TRBJ2-1; 11 bases are a match to TRBD2. This CDR3 spans 14 amino acids. The V gene's germline CDR1 is GTSNPN and CDR2 SVGIG (reference sequence). V was pared by 2 bases and J by 8 bases, with 5 bases of the junction left unmatched. This CDR3 reads CAWSHSGRADEQFF. CDR3 bases: TGTGCCTGGAGTCATAGCGGGAGGGCCGATGAGCAGTTCTTC.

V is TRBV4-1 and J is TRBJ1-5; D perhaps matches TRBD1 (6 bases). There are 17 residues in the CDR3. The V end was cut by 1 base, the J end by 0 bases, with 13 bases between. Germline values: CDR1 MGHRA, CDR2 YSYEKL. The CDR3 loop is CASSQGDNRVSNQPQHF. As DNA, the CDR3 is TGCGCCAGCAGCCAAGGAGATAACAGGGTTAGCAATCAGCCCCAGCATTTT.

V usage is TRBV5-4 and J usage is TRBJ1-1; weak D call: TRBD1 (5 bases). Trimming took 4 bases from V and 11 from J, leaving 21 bases between them. The germline CDR1 and CDR2 sequences are SGHNT and YYREEE (reference sequence). This CDR3 is built from 14 residues. The CDR3 region has the DNA TGTGCCAGCAGCCCACGCAAAGACAGAGTGGCTGCTTTCTTT. As protein: CASSPRKDRVAAFF.

The chain uses TRBV5-6 and TRBJ2-7, with 14 bases identical to TRBD2. The J segment lost 4 bases and the V segment lost 4 bases, leaving 7 bases of the junction unmatched. The CDR3 runs 16 residues. The germline V gene has CDR1 SGHDT and CDR2 YYEEEE. CDR3 protein: CASSRTGTSGRYEQYF. The CDR3 coding sequence is TGTGCCAGCAGCCGCACCGGGACTAGCGGGAGATACGAGCAGTACTTC. The full variable domain, with the rest looked up from reference TRBV5-6 and TRBJ2-7, is DAGVTQSPTHLIKTRGQQVTLRCSPKSGHDTVSWYQQALGQGPQFIFQYYEEEERQRGNFPDRFSGHQFPNYSSELNVNALLLGDSALYLCASSRTGTSGRYEQYFGPGTRLTVT.